Listed below are T cell receptor beta chains from one sample, sequenced in a study of vaccination and CD4 T cells after COVID-19. A single record per CDR3 protein comes from TCRdb applying MiXCR to the PCR reads. The sample yields around 26,000 distinct CDR3 sequences, about 64% seen once. These receptors are not linked to any known antigen. The sequenced sample was CD4+ T cells from blood, cultured in vitro, obtained after SARS-CoV-2 vaccination. These receptors all stem from a human donor who received a COVID-19 vaccine. The CDR3 runs from the conserved cysteine through the conserved F or W. D genes are given only for firm matches. Some rows have no size entry. The others give once, few or many, or a class for an expanded clone.

-	TRBV19	once	TRBJ1-2	TGTGCCAATAGCCACGGGGAAGGAGGCTACACCTTC	CANSHGEGGYTF
TRBD2	TRBV20-1	few	TRBJ2-1	TGCAGTGCTAGACTCCCCGGGCGGGGGGCAGGCAATGAGCAGTTCTTC	CSARLPGRGAGNEQFF
-	TRBV19	-	TRBJ1-2	TGTGCCAGTAGTATCCCTCGAGGCTATGGCTACACCTTC	CASSIPRGYGYTF
TRBD1	TRBV24-1	-	TRBJ1-6	TGTGCCACCAGTGAAGGCGCAGGGGGGAGATCCTATAATTCACCCCTCCACTTT	CATSEGAGGRSYNSPLHF
TRBD1	TRBV20-1	-	TRBJ1-2	TGCAGTGCTAGCGGACAGGGCCATGGCTACACCTTC	CSASGQGHGYTF
-	TRBV6-1	few	TRBJ1-2	TGTGCCAGCAGCCACGATTCCGGGGGTCGGGGCTACACCTTC	CASSHDSGGRGYTF
-	TRBV19	-	TRBJ2-1	TGTGCCAGTAGTATCGGGGTTGGGCAAGACTACAATGAGCAGTTCTTC	CASSIGVGQDYNEQFF
TRBD2	TRBV7-8	few	TRBJ2-3	TGTGCCAGCAGCTTGCTCGGGACTAGCGGGGGCCTGATCATGGATACGCAGTATTTT	CASSLLGTSGGLIMDTQYF
-	TRBV7-3	-	TRBJ1-1	TGTGCCAGCAGCTTAAGCGGGGGTCGGACTGAAGCTTTCTTT	CASSLSGGRTEAFF
TRBD2	TRBV20-1	-	TRBJ2-5	TGCAGTGCTGGTGGGACTAGCGGGGGGGTAGAGACCCAGTACTTC	CSAGGTSGGVETQYF
TRBD1	TRBV29-1	-	TRBJ2-7	TGCAGCGTTGCTGGGTTTGCAGGGGGAAACGCCTACGAGCAGTACTTC	CSVAGFAGGNAYEQYF
TRBD2	TRBV6-1	-	TRBJ2-7	TGTGCCTGCGGTAGCGGGGGGGACTACGAGCAGTACTTC	CACGSGGDYEQYF
TRBD2	TRBV7-2	-	TRBJ2-3	TGTGCCAGCAGCTTAGCCCACATTCGACTAGCGGGGGGGCGAAAGGCAGATACGCAGTATTTT	CASSLAHIRLAGGRKADTQYF
-	TRBV30	-	TRBJ1-2	TGTGCCTGGAGTGTAGCCGGGTTTGACTATGGCTACACCTTC	CAWSVAGFDYGYTF
-	TRBV25-1	-	TRBJ2-5	TGTGCCAGCAGTGAATTTAAAGGAGCCTGGGGTGAGACCCAGTACTTC	CASSEFKGAWGETQYF
TRBD1	TRBV6-1	-	TRBJ1-6	TGTGCCAGCAGGGCTCGGGACAGTCCTAATTCACCCCTCCACTTT	CASRARDSPNSPLHF
TRBD1	TRBV16	-	TRBJ1-1	TGTGCCAGCAGCCAATGGGCAGGGGGCATGGGGAACACTGAAGCTTTCTTT	CASSQWAGGMGNTEAFF
TRBD2	TRBV5-1	-	TRBJ2-2	TGCGCCAGCAGCTTGGTCCCCCCTCGACTAGCGGGGGGGCGTATCACCGGGGAGCTGTTTTTT	CASSLVPPRLAGGRITGELFF
TRBD1	TRBV6-1	few	TRBJ1-5	TGTGCCAGCAGCCAGGGGGCCGAAGGCAATCAGCCCCAGCATTTT	CASSQGAEGNQPQHF
-	TRBV24-1	-	TRBJ2-2	TGTGCCACCAGTGATCAAGACATAACATCCCACGGGGAGCTGTTTTTT	CATSDQDITSHGELFF
-	TRBV7-6	few	TRBJ1-5	TGTGCCAGCAGCGCCAGGACAGATCAGCCCCAGCATTTT	CASSARTDQPQHF
-	TRBV11-3	once	TRBJ2-3	TGTGCCAGCAGCCCCCTAACCCTGGGGGGCACAGATACGCAGTATTTT	CASSPLTLGGTDTQYF
-	TRBV27	-	TRBJ1-1	TGTGCCAGCAGCCGACACAGGGAGAACACTGAAGCTTTCTTT	CASSRHRENTEAFF
-	TRBV20-1	-	TRBJ2-5	TGCAGTGCTAGCCGAGTTGGGGGGGGGGCCGGAGAGACCCAGTACTTC	CSASRVGGGAGETQYF
-	TRBV15	-	TRBJ1-3	TGTGCCACCAGCAGTACTATCTCTGGAAACACCGTATATTTT	CATSSTISGNTVYF
-	TRBV12-3/TRBV12-4	-	TRBJ2-2	TGTGCCAGCAGTGGAGGTTGGAACACCGGGGAGCTGTTTTTT	CASSGGWNTGELFF
-	TRBV20-1	-	TRBJ1-4	TGCAGTGCTAGTGAAGGGGGTTCGGAAAAACTGTTTTTT	CSASEGGSEKLFF
-	TRBV5-5	-	TRBJ1-1	TGTGCCAGCAGCTTTCAGGGTAACACTGAAGCTTTCTTT	CASSFQGNTEAFF
TRBD2	TRBV5-1	-	TRBJ2-1	TGCGCCAGCAGCAGGACTAGCGGGGGGGGGAATGAGCAGTTCTTC	CASSRTSGGGNEQFF
TRBD2	TRBV20-1	-	TRBJ2-5	TGCAGTGCTGATCCGGGGGGGGGAGAAGAGACCCAGTACTTC	CSADPGGGEETQYF
-	TRBV6-5	-	TRBJ2-7	TGTGCCAGCAGTTACGGACTCCCCTACGAGCAGTACTTC	CASSYGLPYEQYF
TRBD1	TRBV7-2	-	TRBJ1-5	TGTGCCAGCAGCTCCCCGGACAGGGGTAATCAGCCCCAGCATTTT	CASSSPDRGNQPQHF
-	TRBV20-1	-	TRBJ1-5	TGCAGTGCTAGAGGACCGCATGAACCATCCCAGCATTTT	CSARGPHEPSQHF
-	TRBV30	-	TRBJ1-5	TGTGCCTGGAGTTTCCCCGGTAGCAATCAGCCCCAGCATTTT	CAWSFPGSNQPQHF
-	TRBV20-1	-	TRBJ1-2	TGCAGTGCTCGAATACCGGGACGGAACTATGGCTACACCTTC	CSARIPGRNYGYTF
-	TRBV20-1	-	TRBJ1-6	TGCAGTGCTAGAGACAGGGGAAATTCACCCCTCCACTTT	CSARDRGNSPLHF